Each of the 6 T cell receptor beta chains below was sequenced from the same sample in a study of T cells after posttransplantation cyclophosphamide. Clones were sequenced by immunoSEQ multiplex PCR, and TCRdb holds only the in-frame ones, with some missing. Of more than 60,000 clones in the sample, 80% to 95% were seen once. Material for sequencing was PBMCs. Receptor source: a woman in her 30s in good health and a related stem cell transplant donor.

The CDR3 DNA reads as TGTGCCAGCAGGAACAGTGATTTCCAGCCCCAGCATTTT. Translated, it gives CASRNSDFQPQHF. The chain has TRBV6-5 and TRBJ1-5, with no clear D. Germline V lookup: CDR1 MNHEY, CDR2 SVGAGI. Between the trimmed V and J ends, which lost 6 bases and 7 bases, there was a span of 13 bases. This CDR3 has 13 residues.

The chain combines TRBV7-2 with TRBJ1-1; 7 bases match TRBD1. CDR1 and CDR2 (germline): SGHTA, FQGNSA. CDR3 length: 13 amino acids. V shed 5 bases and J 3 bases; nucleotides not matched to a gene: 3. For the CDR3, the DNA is TGTGCCAGCAGCCCAGGGGGGCACACTGAAGCTTTCTTT. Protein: CASSPGGHTEAFF.

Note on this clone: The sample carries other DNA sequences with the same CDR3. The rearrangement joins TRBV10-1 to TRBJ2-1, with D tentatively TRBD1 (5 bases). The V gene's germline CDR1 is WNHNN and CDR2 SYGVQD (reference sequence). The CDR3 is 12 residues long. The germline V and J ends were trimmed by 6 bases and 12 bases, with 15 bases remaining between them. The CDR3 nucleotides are TGCGCCAGCAGGTTTGCGAAAAGGGGGCAGTTCTTC. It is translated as CASRFAKRGQFF.

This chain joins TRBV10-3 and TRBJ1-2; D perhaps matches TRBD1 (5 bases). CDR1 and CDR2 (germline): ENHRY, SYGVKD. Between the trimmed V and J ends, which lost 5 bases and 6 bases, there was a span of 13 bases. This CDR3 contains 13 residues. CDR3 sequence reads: CAISPGRRDGYTF. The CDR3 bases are TGTGCCATCAGTCCGGGACGGAGAGATGGCTACACCTTC.

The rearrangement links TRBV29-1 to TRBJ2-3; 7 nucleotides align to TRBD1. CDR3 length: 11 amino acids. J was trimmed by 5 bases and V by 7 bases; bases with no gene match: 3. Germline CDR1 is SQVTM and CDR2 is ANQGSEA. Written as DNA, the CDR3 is TGCAGCGCCTCAGGGGGAGATACGCAGTATTTT. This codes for CSASGGDTQYF.

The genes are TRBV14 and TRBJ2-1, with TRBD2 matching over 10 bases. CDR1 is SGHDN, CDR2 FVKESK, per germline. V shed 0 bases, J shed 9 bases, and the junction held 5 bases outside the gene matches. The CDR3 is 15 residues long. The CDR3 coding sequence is TGTGCCAGCAGCCAAGATCCAGCGGGGGGGAGTGAGCAGTTCTTC. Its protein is CASSQDPAGGSEQFF.